This T cell receptor (beta chain) was identified in a study of T cell responses to AZD1222 COVID-19 vaccine. The CDR3 sequence is 15 residues long. Germline V gives CDR1 ENHRY, CDR2 SYGVKD. V was cut by 4 bases and J by 6 bases, with 13 bases left in between. Clones were sequenced by immunoSEQ multiplex PCR, and TCRdb holds only the in-frame ones, with some missing. This table has about 73,000 clones, 90% appearing once. This clone was observed a single time. This chain connects TRBV10-3 to TRBJ1-6, with a tentative D call TRBD1 (6 bases). The sequences come from peripheral blood, collected 28 days after the second AZD1222 dose. The receptor comes from an adult who received the AZD1222 COVID-19 vaccine. The DNA of the CDR3 is TGTGCCATCAGTGGTGGGGGGGCCGGTAATTCACCCCTCCACTTT. Translation gives CAISGGGAGNSPLHF.